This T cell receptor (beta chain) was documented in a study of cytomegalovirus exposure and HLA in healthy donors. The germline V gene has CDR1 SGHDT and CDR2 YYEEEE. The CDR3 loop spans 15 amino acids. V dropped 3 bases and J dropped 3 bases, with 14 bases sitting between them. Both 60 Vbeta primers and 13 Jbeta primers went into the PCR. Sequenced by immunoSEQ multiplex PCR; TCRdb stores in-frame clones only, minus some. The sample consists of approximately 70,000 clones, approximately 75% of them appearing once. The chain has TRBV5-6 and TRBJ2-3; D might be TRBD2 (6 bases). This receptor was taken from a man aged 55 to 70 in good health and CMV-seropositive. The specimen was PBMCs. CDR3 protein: CASSYYWGETDTQYF. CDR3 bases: TGTGCCAGCAGCTATTACTGGGGGGAGACAGATACGCAGTATTTT. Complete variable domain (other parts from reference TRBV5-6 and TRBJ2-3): DAGVTQSPTHLIKTRGQQVTLRCSPKSGHDTVSWYQQALGQGPQFIFQYYEEEERQRGNFPDRFSGHQFPNYSSELNVNALLLGDSALYLCASSYYWGETDTQYFGPGTRLTVL.